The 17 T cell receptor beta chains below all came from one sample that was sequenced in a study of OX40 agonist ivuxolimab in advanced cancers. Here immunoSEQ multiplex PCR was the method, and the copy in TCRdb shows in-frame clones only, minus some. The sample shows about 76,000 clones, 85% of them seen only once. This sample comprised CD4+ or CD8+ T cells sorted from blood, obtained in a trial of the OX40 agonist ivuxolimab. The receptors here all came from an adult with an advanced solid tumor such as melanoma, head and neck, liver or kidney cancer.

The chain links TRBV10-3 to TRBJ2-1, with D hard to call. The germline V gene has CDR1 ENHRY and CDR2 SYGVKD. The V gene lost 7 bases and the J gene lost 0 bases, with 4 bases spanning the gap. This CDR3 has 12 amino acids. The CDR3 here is CAIKASYNEQFF. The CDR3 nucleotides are TGTGCCATCAAAGCCTCCTACAATGAGCAGTTCTTC.

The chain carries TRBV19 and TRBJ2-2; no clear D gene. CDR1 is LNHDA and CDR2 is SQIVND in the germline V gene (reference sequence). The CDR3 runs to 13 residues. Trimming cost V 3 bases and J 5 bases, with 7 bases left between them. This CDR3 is CASSILTTGELFF. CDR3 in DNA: TGTGCCAGTAGTATTTTGACTACCGGGGAGCTGTTTTTT.

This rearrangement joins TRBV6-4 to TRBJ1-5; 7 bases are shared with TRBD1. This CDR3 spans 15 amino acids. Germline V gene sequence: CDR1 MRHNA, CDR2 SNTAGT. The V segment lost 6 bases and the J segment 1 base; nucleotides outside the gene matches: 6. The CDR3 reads CASRGQVESNQPQHF. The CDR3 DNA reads TGTGCCAGCAGAGGACAGGTCGAGAGCAATCAGCCCCAGCATTTT.

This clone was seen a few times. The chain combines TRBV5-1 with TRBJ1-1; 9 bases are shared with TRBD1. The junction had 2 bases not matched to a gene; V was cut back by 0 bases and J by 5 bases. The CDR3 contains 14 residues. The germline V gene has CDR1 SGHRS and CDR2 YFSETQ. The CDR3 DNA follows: TGCGCCAGCAGCTTGGACAGGGGGCGGACTGAAGCTTTCTTT. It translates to CASSLDRGRTEAFF.

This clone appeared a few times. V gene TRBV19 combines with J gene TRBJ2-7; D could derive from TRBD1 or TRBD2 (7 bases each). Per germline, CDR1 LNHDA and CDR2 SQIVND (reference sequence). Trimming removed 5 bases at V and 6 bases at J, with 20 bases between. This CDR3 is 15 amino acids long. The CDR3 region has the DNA TGTGCCAGTAGTCCCGGAGGCAGGGGGGGCCTCGAGCAGTACTTC. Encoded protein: CASSPGGRGGLEQYF.

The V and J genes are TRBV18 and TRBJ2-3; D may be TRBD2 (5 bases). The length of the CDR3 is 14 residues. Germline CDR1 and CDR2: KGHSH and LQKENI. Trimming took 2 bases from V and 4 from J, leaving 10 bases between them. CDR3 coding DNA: TGTGCCAGCTCACCAACAAAGGGAGCAGATACGCAGTATTTT. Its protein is CASSPTKGADTQYF.

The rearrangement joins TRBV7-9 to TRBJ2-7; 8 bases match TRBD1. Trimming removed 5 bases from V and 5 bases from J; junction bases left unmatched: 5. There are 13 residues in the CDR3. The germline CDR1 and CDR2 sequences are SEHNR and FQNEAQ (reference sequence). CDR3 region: CASSVGQGNEQYF. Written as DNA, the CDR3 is TGTGCCAGCAGCGTCGGACAGGGTAACGAGCAGTACTTC. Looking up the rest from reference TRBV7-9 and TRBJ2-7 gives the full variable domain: DTGVSQNPRHKITKRGQNVTFRCDPISEHNRLYWYRQTLGQGPEFLTYFQNEAQLEKSRLLSDRFSAERPKGSFSTLEIQRTEQGDSAMYLCASSVGQGNEQYFGPGTRLTVT.

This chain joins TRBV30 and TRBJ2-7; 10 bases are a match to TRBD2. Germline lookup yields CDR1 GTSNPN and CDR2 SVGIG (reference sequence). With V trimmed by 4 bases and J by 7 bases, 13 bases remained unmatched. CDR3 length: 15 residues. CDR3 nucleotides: TGTGCCTGGAACGGAGCGGGGGGGTCCCCTAAAGAGCAGTACTTC. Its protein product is CAWNGAGGSPKEQYF. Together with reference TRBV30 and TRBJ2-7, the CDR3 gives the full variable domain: SQTIHQWPATLVQPVGSPLSLECTVEGTSNPNLYWYRQAAGRGLQLLFYSVGIGQISSEVPQNLSASRPQDRQFILSSKKLLLSDSGFYLCAWNGAGGSPKEQYFGPGTRLTVT.

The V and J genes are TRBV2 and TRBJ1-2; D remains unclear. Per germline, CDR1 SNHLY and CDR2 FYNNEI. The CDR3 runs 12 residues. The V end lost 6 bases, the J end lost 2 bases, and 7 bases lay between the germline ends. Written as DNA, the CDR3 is TGTGCCAGCAGCGGGCAGAACTATGGCTACACCTTC. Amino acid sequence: CASSGQNYGYTF.

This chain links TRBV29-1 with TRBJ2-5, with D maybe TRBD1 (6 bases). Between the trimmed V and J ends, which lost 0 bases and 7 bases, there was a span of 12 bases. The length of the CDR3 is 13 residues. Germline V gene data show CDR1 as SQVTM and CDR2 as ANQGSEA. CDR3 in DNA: TGCAGCGTTGAAGATAGAGGGGGATGGACCCAGTACTTC. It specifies CSVEDRGGWTQYF.

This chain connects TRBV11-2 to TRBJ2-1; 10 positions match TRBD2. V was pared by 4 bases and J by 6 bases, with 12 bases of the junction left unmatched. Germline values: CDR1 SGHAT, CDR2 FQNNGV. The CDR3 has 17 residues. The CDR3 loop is CASSSRWVAGGINEQFF. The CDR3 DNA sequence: TGTGCCAGCAGCTCCCGGTGGGTAGCGGGAGGAATCAATGAGCAGTTCTTC.

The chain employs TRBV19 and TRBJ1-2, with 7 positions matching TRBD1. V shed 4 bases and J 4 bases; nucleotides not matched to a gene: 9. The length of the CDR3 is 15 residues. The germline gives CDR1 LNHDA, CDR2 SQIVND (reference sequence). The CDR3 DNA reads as TGTGCCAGTAGTACTCTAGGGACAGAGTCCTATGGCTACACCTTC. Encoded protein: CASSTLGTESYGYTF.

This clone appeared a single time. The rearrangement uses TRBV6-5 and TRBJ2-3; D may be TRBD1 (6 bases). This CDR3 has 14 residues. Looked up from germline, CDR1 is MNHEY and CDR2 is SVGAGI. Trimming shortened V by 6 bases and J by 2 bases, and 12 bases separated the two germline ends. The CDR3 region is CASSRTATTDTQYF. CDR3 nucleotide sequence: TGTGCCAGCAGCCGGACAGCAACCACAGATACGCAGTATTTT.

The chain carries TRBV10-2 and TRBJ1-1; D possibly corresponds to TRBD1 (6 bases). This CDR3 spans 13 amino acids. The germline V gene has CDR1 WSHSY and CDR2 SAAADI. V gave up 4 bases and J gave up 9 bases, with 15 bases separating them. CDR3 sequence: CASSAGTNGQAFF. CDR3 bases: TGCGCCAGCAGTGCCGGGACAAACGGGCAAGCTTTCTTT.

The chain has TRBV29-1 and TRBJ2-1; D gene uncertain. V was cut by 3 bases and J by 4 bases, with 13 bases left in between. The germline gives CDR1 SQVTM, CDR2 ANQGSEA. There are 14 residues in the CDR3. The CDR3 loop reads CSVDGQVLYNEQFF. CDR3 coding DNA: TGCAGCGTTGACGGGCAGGTATTATACAATGAGCAGTTCTTC.

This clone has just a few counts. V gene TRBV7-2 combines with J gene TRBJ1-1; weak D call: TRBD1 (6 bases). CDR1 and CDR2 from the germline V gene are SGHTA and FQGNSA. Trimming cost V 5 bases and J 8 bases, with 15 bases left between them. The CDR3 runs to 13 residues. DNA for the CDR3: TGTGCCAGCAGCACACAGTGGGGGACAGAAGCTTTCTTT. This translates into CASSTQWGTEAFF.

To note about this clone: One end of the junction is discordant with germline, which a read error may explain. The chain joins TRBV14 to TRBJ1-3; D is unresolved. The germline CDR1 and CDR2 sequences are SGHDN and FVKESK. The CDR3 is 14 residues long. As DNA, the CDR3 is TGTGCCAGCAGCCTCCTCTCCTCTAGAAACACCATATATTTT. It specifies CASSLLSSRNTIYF.